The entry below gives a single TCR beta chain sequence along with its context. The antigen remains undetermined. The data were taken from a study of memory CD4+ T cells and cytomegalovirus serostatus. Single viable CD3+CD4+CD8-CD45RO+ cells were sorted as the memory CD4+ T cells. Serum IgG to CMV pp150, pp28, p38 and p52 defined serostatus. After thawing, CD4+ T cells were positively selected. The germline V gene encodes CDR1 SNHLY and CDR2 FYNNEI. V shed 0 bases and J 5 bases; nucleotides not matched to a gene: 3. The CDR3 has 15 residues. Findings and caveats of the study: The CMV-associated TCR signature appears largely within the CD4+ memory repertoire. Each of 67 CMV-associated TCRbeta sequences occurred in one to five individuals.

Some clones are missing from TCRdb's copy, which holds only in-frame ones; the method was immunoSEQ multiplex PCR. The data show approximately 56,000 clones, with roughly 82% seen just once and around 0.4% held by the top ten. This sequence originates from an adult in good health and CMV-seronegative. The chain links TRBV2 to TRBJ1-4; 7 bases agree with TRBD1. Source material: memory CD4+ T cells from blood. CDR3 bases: TGTGCCAGCAGTGAAGCTGGGACAGAGAATGAAAAACTGTTTTTT. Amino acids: CASSEAGTENEKLFF.